This T cell receptor (beta chain) was obtained from a study of ipilimumab plus nivolumab after autologous stem cell transplantation. Whole-study context: Median doses per patient: roughly 5 ipilimumab, 7 to 9 nivolumab.

TCRdb keeps only in-frame clones here, not all; method: immunoSEQ multiplex PCR. Altogether 1,500 to 2,000 clones are present, 65% to 90% being singletons, with the ten largest covering 13% to 15%. Study results and caveats: The authors say TCR, Treg and microbiome findings warrant further study.

Regarding this clone: The target antigen is unknown.

Checkpoint therapy with ipilimumab 1 mg/kg began 14 to 28 days after transplant. Dosing: nivolumab 3 mg/kg IV, weeks 1, 4, 7, 10, then every two weeks to week 26. Germline V gives CDR1 ENHRY, CDR2 SYGVKD. The CDR3 consists of 11 residues. The germline V and J ends were trimmed by 0 bases and 9 bases, with 5 bases remaining between them. The source material was PBMCs, sampled in a trial of ipilimumab plus nivolumab as post-transplant consolidation. The chain links TRBV10-3 to TRBJ1-2; no clear D. This clonotype originated in a female donor with multiple myeloma. The CDR3, as DNA: TGTGCCATCAGTGAGTCTTACAGCTACACCTTC. It is translated as CAISESYSYTF.